A selection of T cell receptor beta chains follows, all from one sample in a study of identical twins. A single record per CDR3 protein comes from TCRdb applying MiXCR to the 5' RACE reads. The table records roughly 540,000 distinct CDR3 sequences, 22% of them present only once. This sample was shared with a second study, whose subject was T cells expressing NK-cell markers.

Sequencing was done on a sample of CD4+ T cells sorted from blood. The receptor source for this set is a woman under 30 in good health. CDR3s include the opening cysteine and the closing phenylalanine or tryptophan. D genes are given only for firm matches. Part of the rows lack a size; the others show once, few, many or a class for expanded clones.

>TRBV20-1|few|TRBJ2-2|NA
TGCAGTGCTAGAGATTCAGGGGTCACCGGGGAGCTGTTTTTT
CSARDSGVTGELFF
>TRBV30|few|TRBJ1-1|NA
TGTGCCTGGAGTGACAGTGCTACTGAAGCTTTCTTT
CAWSDSATEAFF
>TRBV20-1|many|TRBJ2-3|NA
TGCAGTGCTAGAGGGGGGAGCACAGATACGCAGTATTTT
CSARGGSTDTQYF
>TRBV20-1|NA|TRBJ2-3|TRBD2
TGCAGTGCTTGGACTAGCGGGGGGGCGGTTGTGGTTGATACGCAGTATTTT
CSAWTSGGAVVVDTQYF
>TRBV7-2|few|TRBJ1-6|TRBD1
TGTGCCAGCAGCTTAGCGGTAGGGGGCGTTGCACCCCTCCACTTT
CASSLAVGGVAPLHF
>TRBV20-1|NA|TRBJ1-1|NA
TGCAGTGCTAGTGTGGGACACCCGAACACTGAAGCTTTCTTT
CSASVGHPNTEAFF
>TRBV5-1|few|TRBJ2-2|NA
TGCGCCAGCAGCTTGCCTGAGGTTCCCGGGGAGCTGTTTTTT
CASSLPEVPGELFF
>TRBV5-1|many|TRBJ2-1|NA
TGCGCCAGCAGCGGGGGACAATACAATGAGCAGTTCTTC
CASSGGQYNEQFF
>TRBV20-1|few|TRBJ1-2|NA
TGCAGTGCCCTACAGGAGGACTATGGCTACACCTTC
CSALQEDYGYTF
>TRBV7-6|few|TRBJ2-1|NA
TGTGCCAGCAGCTTAGGGCTGGGGACCTACAATGAGCAGTTCTTC
CASSLGLGTYNEQFF
>TRBV10-3|NA|TRBJ1-2|TRBD1
TGTGCCATCAGTGCGGACAGGGCGAAGGGCTACACCTTC
CAISADRAKGYTF
>TRBV5-5|NA|TRBJ1-4|TRBD1
TGTGCCAGCAGCAGGGACAGGGTAGAAAAACTGTTTTTT
CASSRDRVEKLFF
>TRBV27|few|TRBJ1-5|TRBD1
TGTGCCAGCAGTTTATCGGGGACAGTTCAGCCCCAGCATTTT
CASSLSGTVQPQHF
>TRBV10-3|few|TRBJ2-7|NA
TGTGCCATCAGCGGACTGGCGGCCTACGAGCAGTACTTC
CAISGLAAYEQYF
>TRBV3-1|NA|TRBJ1-1|NA
TGTGCCAGCAGCCAAACTGGGGGGGCAATGAACACTGAAGCTTTCTTT
CASSQTGGAMNTEAFF
>TRBV2|few|TRBJ2-5|TRBD1
TGTGCCAGCAGTCGGGACAGGGGATGGGAGACCCAGTACTTC
CASSRDRGWETQYF
>TRBV24-1|NA|TRBJ2-1|NA
TGTGCCACCAGAGCCCAGGGGCATGGTGAGCAGTTCTTC
CATRAQGHGEQFF
>TRBV6-1|few|TRBJ2-5|NA
TGTGCCAGCAGCCAATTAACGGGAAGGGGGGGAGAGACCCAGTACTTC
CASSQLTGRGGETQYF
>TRBV6-1|NA|TRBJ1-6|NA
TGTGCCAGCAATAAGGGGACCGAGGTCGATTCACCCCTCCACTTT
CASNKGTEVDSPLHF
>TRBV4-3|few|TRBJ2-7|NA
TGCGCCAGCAGCCAAGAGACCCGTATCGAGCAGTACTTC
CASSQETRIEQYF
>TRBV21-1|NA|TRBJ2-3|NA
TGTGCCAGCACTTCTACGGGACAGGGGGAAGATACGCAGTATTTT
CASTSTGQGEDTQYF
>TRBV5-1|NA|TRBJ1-1|NA
TGCGCCTGCAGCTTGGTTCCGAAGGGGACTGAAGCTTTCTTT
CACSLVPKGTEAFF
>TRBV12-3/TRBV12-4|few|TRBJ2-1|TRBD1
TGTGCCAGCAGTTTCCTGACAGGGGTCTACAATGAGCAGTTCTTC
CASSFLTGVYNEQFF
>TRBV12-3/TRBV12-4|NA|TRBJ2-3|NA
TGTGCCAGCAGTTTATTAAGTCTAGAAAGCACAGATACGCAGTATTTT
CASSLLSLESTDTQYF
>TRBV6-5|few|TRBJ1-1|NA
TGTGCCAGCAGTTACAGGGGTCCCAGGGATGAAGCTTTCTTT
CASSYRGPRDEAFF
>TRBV12-3/TRBV12-4|few|TRBJ2-1|NA
TGTGCCAGCAGCCCCATAAAGGGAACCCACCGTGAGCAGTTCTTC
CASSPIKGTHREQFF
>TRBV29-1|NA|TRBJ2-7|NA
TGCAGCGTACAGGAGAACACCTACGAGCAGTACTTC
CSVQENTYEQYF
>TRBV3-1|NA|TRBJ2-3|NA
TGTGCCAGCAGCCAAGATTCTAGCGTATATACGCAGTATTTT
CASSQDSSVYTQYF
>TRBV20-1|NA|TRBJ2-7|NA
TGCAGTGCCGGGACCGCCGATGTGGACGAGCAGTACTTC
CSAGTADVDEQYF
>TRBV20-1|NA|TRBJ2-7|NA
TGCAGTGCCCTGAACCGCTTCTCCTACGAGCAGTACTTC
CSALNRFSYEQYF
>TRBV29-1|NA|TRBJ2-1|NA
TGCAGCGTCCCACAGCTGTCCTCCTACAATGAGCAGTTCTTC
CSVPQLSSYNEQFF
>TRBV29-1|few|TRBJ2-3|NA
TGCAGCGTTGAAAGTTTTGGGGGGCCTGGCACAGATACGCAGTATTTT
CSVESFGGPGTDTQYF
>TRBV3-1|few|TRBJ2-3|NA
TGTGCCAGCAGCCAAGTGGCGGCAGATACGCAGTATTTT
CASSQVAADTQYF
>TRBV3-1|few|TRBJ2-7|NA
TGTGCCAGCACCTCGCGGGTGGGAGGCGAGCAGTACTTC
CASTSRVGGEQYF
>TRBV10-3|few|TRBJ2-3|NA
TGTGCCATCAGTGGTATTTCGAGCGGCCTCACAGATACGCAGTATTTT
CAISGISSGLTDTQYF
>TRBV6-5|NA|TRBJ2-7|NA
TGTGCCAGCAGTTACCTTGGTACCTACGAGCAGTACTTC
CASSYLGTYEQYF
>TRBV20-1|once|TRBJ1-4|NA
TGCAGTGCTAGCACTAAGGGAACAACTAATGAAAAACTGTTTTTT
CSASTKGTTNEKLFF
>TRBV6-2/TRBV6-3|few|TRBJ1-2|NA
TGTGCCAGCAGTTTTTATGGTGGTGGCTACACCTTC
CASSFYGGGYTF
>TRBV4-1|NA|TRBJ2-6|NA
TGCGCCAGCAGCCAAGATACAAGGTTTGGGGCCAACGTCCTGACTTTC
CASSQDTRFGANVLTF
>TRBV5-1|many|TRBJ2-1|TRBD2
TGCGCCAGCAGCTGGACTAGCCACAACGGTGAGCAGTTCTTC
CASSWTSHNGEQFF
>TRBV7-2|NA|TRBJ1-3|NA
TGTGCCAGCAGCTGGAGGGAAAGCTCTGGAAACACCATATATTTT
CASSWRESSGNTIYF
>TRBV6-1|NA|TRBJ2-7|NA
TGTGCCAGCAGTGCGGACAGAAGCTACGAGCAGTACTTC
CASSADRSYEQYF
>TRBV5-1|NA|TRBJ2-3|TRBD2
TGCGCCAGCAGCTTGGGGGACTCAGCGGGAGGGGGAGATACGCAGTATTTT
CASSLGDSAGGGDTQYF
>TRBV20-1|many|TRBJ2-1|TRBD2
TGCAGTGCCCCGACTAGCCTTAACAATGAGCAGTTCTTC
CSAPTSLNNEQFF